This is a list of T cell receptor beta chains from one sample in a study of memory CD4+ T cells and cytomegalovirus serostatus. TCRdb's copy holds only in-frame clones and misses some; the assay was immunoSEQ multiplex PCR. This sample has about 56,000 clones, with 70% to 75% found just once. The sequenced sample was memory CD4+ T cells from blood. The receptors originated from an adult in good health and CMV-seropositive. Each CDR3 is given without its conserved first and last residue. The order of the fields is J gene, V gene, clone size, CDR3 protein. A row's size may be missing; if present it is once, few, many or a size class.

TRBJ2-1 | TRBV6-1 | - | AGSFSLYNEQF
TRBJ2-2 | TRBV27 | - | ASSPSTGVVFGRELF
TRBJ1-5 | TRBV7-8 | - | ASSLSGGSRNQPQH
TRBJ2-1 | TRBV7-2 | - | ASSSQTGEPF
TRBJ2-3 | TRBV30 | - | AWSTGTSITDTQY
TRBJ2-4 | TRBV4-2 | - | ASSVPGDLAKNIQY
TRBJ1-4 | TRBV18 | few | ASSPTGQGAQKLF
TRBJ2-5 | TRBV6-6 | - | ASHRGAVQETQY
TRBJ2-7 | TRBV11-1 | - | ASSSTQGTYEQY
TRBJ1-2 | TRBV30 | - | AWSVGALSWT
TRBJ2-4 | TRBV6-1 | - | ASRSGRAGKNIQY
TRBJ2-3 | TRBV6-5 | - | ASKNEADTQY
TRBJ2-6 | TRBV28 | - | ASSPWGRSGANVLT
TRBJ2-7 | TRBV18 | once | ASSPLAGGYEQY
TRBJ1-1 | TRBV10-1 | - | ASSVGGSTEAF
TRBJ2-3 | TRBV9 | few | ASSPPGLTDTQY
TRBJ1-2 | TRBV5-6 | - | ASSPPGQGLLNGYT
TRBJ2-5 | TRBV5-1 | - | ASSPDGEETQY
TRBJ2-5 | TRBV20-1 | - | SAEEGKTQY
TRBJ1-2 | TRBV28 | - | ASSLTARGYT
TRBJ1-3 | TRBV7-6 | - | ASSLFHESGNTIY
TRBJ1-2 | TRBV6-5 | - | ASSYRGHGYT
TRBJ1-4 | TRBV2 | - | ASSAQGPLNEKLF
TRBJ2-2 | TRBV11-3 | - | ASSLGPGAKGRTGELF
TRBJ1-3 | TRBV21-1 | - | ASSKSGSYSGNTIY
TRBJ2-2 | TRBV4-2 | - | ASSLTSGRAGELF
TRBJ1-1 | TRBV19 | - | ASSYGSHTEAF
TRBJ1-5 | TRBV6-5 | - | ASSSLRDGANQPQH
TRBJ2-3 | TRBV7-2 | - | ASSPGASTDTQY
TRBJ2-3 | TRBV29-1 | - | SVEERGLHTQY
TRBJ1-5 | TRBV2 | - | ASSGDREGQPQH
TRBJ1-1 | TRBV6-1 | - | ASSESNGQGRTEAF
TRBJ2-7 | TRBV28 | - | ASSGQAGQLEQY
TRBJ1-2 | TRBV5-5 | - | ASSPEVRRDNGYT
TRBJ1-1 | TRBV7-9 | - | ASGSRGGYDTEAF
TRBJ2-1 | TRBV14 | - | ASSQTLLNNEQF
TRBJ2-3 | TRBV15 | once | ATSSSAGTQY
TRBJ2-3 | TRBV6-5 | once | ASSAELGGTDTQY
TRBJ2-1 | TRBV30 | once | ARSLAGSYNEQF
TRBJ2-3 | TRBV7-9 | - | ASSTSDRGFGDTQY
TRBJ2-5 | TRBV6-1 | - | ASKRVAETQY
TRBJ2-2 | TRBV4-3 | - | ASSRTSLVPGELF
TRBJ1-4 | TRBV28 | - | ASSFPPGGGEKLF
TRBJ2-3 | TRBV27 | - | ASNQLVGVKRTDTQY
TRBJ1-1 | TRBV2 | - | ASSPRGAARMNTEAF
TRBJ1-5 | TRBV28 | - | ASTIGTANQPQH
TRBJ1-2 | TRBV6-1 | - | ASSETAGQGNYGYT
TRBJ2-1 | TRBV30 | - | AWSVRGLPYNEQF
TRBJ2-3 | TRBV19 | - | ASSRQESTDTQY